The 5 T cell receptor beta chains below were found in one sample sequenced in a study of Ad26.COV2.S vaccination and SARS-CoV-2 variants. Method: immunoSEQ multiplex PCR; TCRdb's copy keeps in-frame clones and lacks some. The table shows roughly 680,000 clones, with roughly 90% occurring only once. Treatment of the sample: 15 to 20 received Ad26.COV2.S at low or high dose, single or two shots; roughly 5 received placebo; per-sample allocation not given. At day 63 after the first vaccine or placebo injection, samples were drawn. The material was peripheral blood, obtained in a trial of Ad26.COV2.S vaccine versus placebo. These receptors originate from a person between 18 and 65 years old who received the Ad26.COV2.S COVID-19 vaccine or a placebo.

The V and J genes are TRBV27 and TRBJ2-1; maybe TRBD2 (6 bases). Germline CDR1 reads MNHEY; CDR2 reads SMNVEV (reference sequence). The CDR3 spans 17 residues. With 4 bases removed from V and 0 bases from J, the gap between germline ends came to 16 bases. The CDR3 sequence: CASSSIRDSSSYNEQFF. As DNA, the CDR3 is TGTGCCAGCAGTTCGATCCGGGACTCTTCCTCCTACAATGAGCAGTTCTTC.

The chain links TRBV11-2 to TRBJ2-5, with TRBD2 matching 7 bases. In germline, CDR1 is SGHAT, CDR2 FQNNGV. CDR3 length equals 14 residues. After removal of 5 bases from V and 1 base from J, the junction contained 4 bases not matched to a gene. The CDR3 DNA sequence: TGTGCCAGCAGCGCCAGCGGGACCCAAGAGACCCAGTACTTC. Its translation is CASSASGTQETQYF.

In the case of this clone: This sample also contains other DNA sequences that code for the same CDR3. The rearrangement uses TRBV10-3 and TRBJ2-2; TRBD2 matches 9 bases. CDR3 length equals 15 residues. The V gene end was trimmed by 6 bases and the J gene end by 5 bases; junction bases not matched to a gene: 7. Germline lookup yields CDR1 ENHRY and CDR2 SYGVKD. This CDR3 is CAIRVAGAATGELFF. In DNA form, the CDR3 reads TGTGCCATCAGGGTAGCGGGGGCCGCGACCGGGGAGCTGTTTTTT.

The chain has TRBV29-1 and TRBJ1-6; possible D gene TRBD1, 5 bases. V shed 5 bases and J shed 7 bases, with 9 bases lying between them. This CDR3 comprises 12 residues. Germline CDR1 is SQVTM and CDR2 is ANQGSEA. The CDR3 nucleotides are TGCAGCGTTCGAGAGGGGAATTCACCCCTCCACTTT. As protein: CSVREGNSPLHF.

This chain uses TRBV24-1 with TRBJ1-1; D is undetermined. The CDR3 contains 14 residues. Trimming cost V 3 bases and J 7 bases, with 14 bases left between them. The V gene's germline CDR1 is KGHDR and CDR2 SFDVKD. The CDR3 sequence is CATSDPRTGREAFF. DNA of the CDR3: TGTGCCACCAGTGATCCTCGGACTGGACGTGAAGCTTTCTTT.